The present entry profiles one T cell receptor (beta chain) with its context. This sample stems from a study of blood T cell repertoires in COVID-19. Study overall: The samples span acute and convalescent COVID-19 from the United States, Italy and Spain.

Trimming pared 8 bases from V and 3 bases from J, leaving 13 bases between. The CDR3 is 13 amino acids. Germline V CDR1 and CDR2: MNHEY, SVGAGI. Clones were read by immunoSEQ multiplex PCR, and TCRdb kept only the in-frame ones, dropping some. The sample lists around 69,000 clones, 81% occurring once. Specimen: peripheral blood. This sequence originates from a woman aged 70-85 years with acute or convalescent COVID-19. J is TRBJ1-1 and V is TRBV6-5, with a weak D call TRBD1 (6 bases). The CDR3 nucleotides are TGTGCCAGCCAAGGACAGACTTACACTGAAGCTTTCTTT. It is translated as CASQGQTYTEAFF.